Listed here are 16 T cell receptor beta chains from one sample, sequenced in a study of cytomegalovirus exposure and HLA in healthy donors. The PCR contained 60 Vbeta and 13 Jbeta primers. Clones were sequenced by immunoSEQ multiplex PCR, and TCRdb holds only the in-frame ones, with some missing. The table has about 120,000 clones, just under 75% seen once. The sample was PBMCs. These receptor sequences come from a human donor in good health.

The chain has TRBV11-2 and TRBJ2-3; weak D call: TRBD2 (6 bases). This CDR3 region has 14 residues. Germline V gene sequence: CDR1 SGHAT, CDR2 FQNNGV. Trimming cost V 1 base and J 5 bases, with 10 bases left between them. CDR3 amino acids: CASSLGDWGDTQYF. The CDR3 region has the DNA TGTGCCAGCAGCTTAGGGGACTGGGGAGATACGCAGTATTTT.

The V gene is TRBV7-2, the J gene TRBJ1-6, with D uncertain. Germline V gene lookup returns CDR1 SGHTA and CDR2 FQGNSA. V gave up 2 bases and J gave up 5 bases, with 10 bases separating them. CDR3 length: 15 residues. This CDR3 reads CASSLNPADNSPLHF. CDR3 sequence (DNA): TGTGCCAGCAGCTTAAATCCCGCGGATAATTCACCCCTCCACTTT.

This sequence joins TRBV5-1 and TRBJ2-7; D perhaps matches TRBD2 (6 bases). Trimming stripped 4 bases from V and 3 bases from J, with 17 bases between. Germline-derived CDR1 and CDR2 are SGHRS and YFSETQ. This CDR3 spans 15 amino acids. The CDR3 DNA follows: TGCGCCAGCAGCCCCGGTGGGGGGTCCGACTACGAGCAGTACTTC. It encodes CASSPGGGSDYEQYF.

The rearrangement uses TRBV14 and TRBJ2-7, with D perhaps TRBD1 (6 bases). There are 15 residues in the CDR3. From germline, CDR1 is SGHDN and CDR2 FVKESK. The V gene lost 5 bases and the J gene lost 6 bases, with 20 bases spanning the gap. CDR3 sequence: CASSLTRDTNGEQYF. CDR3 sequence (DNA): TGTGCCAGCAGCTTAACCAGGGACACTAACGGCGAGCAGTACTTC.

The chain recombines TRBV5-1 with TRBJ1-3; D is ambiguous. Germline-derived CDR1 and CDR2 are SGHRS and YFSETQ. The CDR3 is made up of 14 amino acids. Trimming took 4 bases from V and 0 from J, leaving 8 bases between them. The CDR3 is CASSPSNSGNTIYF. The DNA of the CDR3 is TGCGCCAGCAGCCCGTCTAACTCTGGAAACACCATATATTTT. The entire variable domain, with the rest obtained from reference TRBV5-1 and TRBJ1-3, is as follows: KAGVTQTPRYLIKTRGQQVTLSCSPISGHRSVSWYQQTPGQGLQFLFEYFSETQRNKGNFPGRFSGRQFSNSRSEMNVSTLELGDSALYLCASSPSNSGNTIYFGEGSWLTVV.

This rearrangement joins TRBV27 to TRBJ2-3, with 10 bases that match TRBD2. J lost 2 bases, V lost 1 base, and 15 bases had no gene match. Germline CDR1 and CDR2: MNHEY and SMNVEV (reference sequence). There are 20 residues in the CDR3. CDR3 sequence (DNA): TGTGCCAGCAGTTTATTCTCTTACTCTAGCAGCGGGAGGGCCACAGATACGCAGTATTTT. Its protein is CASSLFSYSSSGRATDTQYF.

In this sample, this clone turned up a few times. The gene calls are TRBV13 and TRBJ2-7; 9 bases map to TRBD2. Germline loops: CDR1 PRHDT, CDR2 FYEKMQ (reference sequence). There are 17 residues in the CDR3. Trimming removed 5 bases from V and 0 bases from J; junction bases left unmatched: 11. In DNA, the CDR3 is TGTGCCAGCAGCCGGGGCACTAGCGGGCCTAGCTCCTACGAGCAGTACTTC. Encoded protein: CASSRGTSGPSSYEQYF.

This clone was found once. This sequence joins TRBV18 and TRBJ2-3; D remains ambiguous. Per the germline V gene, CDR1 is KGHSH and CDR2 is LQKENI. There are 12 residues in the CDR3. V dropped 2 bases and J dropped 8 bases, with 8 bases sitting between them. CDR3 amino acids: CASSPRGGTQYF. Written as DNA, the CDR3 is TGTGCCAGCTCACCAAGAGGCGGTACGCAGTATTTT.

V gene TRBV5-6 combines with J gene TRBJ2-7, with D perhaps TRBD1 (5 bases). The germline V gene encodes CDR1 SGHDT and CDR2 YYEEEE. CDR3 length: 13 amino acids. The V end was cut by 4 bases, the J end by 4 bases, with 12 bases between. Here the CDR3 reads CASSRTRVYEQYF. The CDR3 region has the DNA TGTGCCAGCAGCAGGACAAGGGTTTACGAGCAGTACTTC.

The chain has TRBV7-2 and TRBJ2-3; possible D gene TRBD2, 5 bases. CDR1 and CDR2 (germline): SGHTA, FQGNSA. The CDR3 runs to 14 residues. The ends were cut back, 4 bases at V and 9 bases at J, with 17 bases in the middle. For the CDR3, the DNA is TGTGCCAGCAGCTCCGGACTTCTCCCGGGCACGCAGTATTTT. Its translation is CASSSGLLPGTQYF.

The V and J genes are TRBV2 and TRBJ2-2; D is possibly TRBD2 (7 bases). V shed 10 bases and J shed 5 bases, with 20 bases lying between them. The germline V gene has CDR1 SNHLY and CDR2 FYNNEI. The CDR3 loop spans 15 amino acids. The chain's CDR3 is CATLGGDTRTGELFF. CDR3 nucleotides: TGTGCCACCCTGGGGGGGGACACTCGAACCGGGGAGCTGTTTTTT. The full variable domain, in which reference TRBV2 and TRBJ2-2 provide the parts outside the CDR3, is EPEVTQTPSHQVTQMGQEVILRCVPISNHLYFYWYRQILGQKVEFLVSFYNNEISEKSEIFDDQFSVERPDGSNFTLKIRSTKLEDSAMYFCATLGGDTRTGELFFGEGSRLTVL.

The CDR3 sequence: CASSRRTSGVSYEQYF. In DNA form, the CDR3 reads TGTGCCAGCAGCCGCCGGACTAGCGGGGTTTCCTACGAGCAGTACTTC. The V gene is TRBV11-2, the J gene TRBJ2-7; 12 nucleotides align to TRBD2. J was trimmed by 1 base and V by 5 bases; bases with no gene match: 6. This CDR3 is built from 16 residues. Germline V gene lookup returns CDR1 SGHAT and CDR2 FQNNGV. Combining the CDR3 with reference TRBV11-2 and TRBJ2-7 gives the whole variable domain EAGVAQSPRYKIIEKRQSVAFWCNPISGHATLYWYQQILGQGPKLLIQFQNNGVVDDSQLPKDRFSAERLKGVDSTLKIQPAKLEDSAVYLCASSRRTSGVSYEQYFGPGTRLTVT.

CDR3 nucleotides: TGTGCCAGCAGCCAGGCTTGGGCGGTGGAACAGGGTGATCAAGAGACCCAGTACTTC. Protein: CASSQAWAVEQGDQETQYF. This chain connects TRBV4-2 to TRBJ2-5; TRBD1 is a possible D gene (6 bases). Deletions cut 3 bases from V and 2 bases from J, with 25 bases between. The germline V gene encodes CDR1 LGHNA and CDR2 YNFKEQ. This CDR3 spans 19 amino acids.

The chain carries TRBV2 and TRBJ2-7; TRBD2 aligns across 8 bases. This CDR3 is 14 amino acids long. V dropped 5 bases and J dropped 0; count of bases not matched to a gene: 3. Germline V gene lookup returns CDR1 SNHLY and CDR2 FYNNEI. CDR3: CASSTGTSSYEQYF. The CDR3 nucleotides read TGTGCCAGCAGTACCGGGACTAGCTCCTACGAGCAGTACTTC.

The chain is built from TRBV7-2 and TRBJ1-6, with a possible D match to TRBD1 (5 bases). Trimming cost V 5 bases and J 8 bases, with 13 bases left between them. The V gene's germline CDR1 is SGHTA and CDR2 FQGNSA. CDR3 length: 14 residues. The DNA of the CDR3 is TGTGCCAGCAGCCGACAGTCACTCGATTCACCCCTCCACTTT. Translated: CASSRQSLDSPLHF.

This chain links TRBV5-1 with TRBJ2-1; 11 nucleotides match TRBD2. This CDR3 is 17 amino acids long. The V gene's germline CDR1 is SGHRS and CDR2 YFSETQ. The V segment lost 0 bases and the J segment 2 bases; nucleotides outside the gene matches: 4. The CDR3 region has the DNA TGCGCCAGCAGCTTGGACCTGGGACTAGCGGCCTACAATGAGCAGTTCTTC. Translated: CASSLDLGLAAYNEQFF.